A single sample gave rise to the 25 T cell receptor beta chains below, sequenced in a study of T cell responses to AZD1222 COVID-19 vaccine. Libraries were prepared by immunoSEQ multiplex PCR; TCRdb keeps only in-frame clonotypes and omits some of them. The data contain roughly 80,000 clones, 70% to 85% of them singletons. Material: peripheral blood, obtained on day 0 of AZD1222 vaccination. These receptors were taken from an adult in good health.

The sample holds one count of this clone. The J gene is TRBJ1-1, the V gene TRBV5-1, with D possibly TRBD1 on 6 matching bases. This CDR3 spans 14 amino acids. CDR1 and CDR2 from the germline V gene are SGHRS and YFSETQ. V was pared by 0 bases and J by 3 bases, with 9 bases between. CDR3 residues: CASSLGDKDTEAFF. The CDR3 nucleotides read TGCGCCAGCAGCTTGGGGGACAAGGACACTGAAGCTTTCTTT.

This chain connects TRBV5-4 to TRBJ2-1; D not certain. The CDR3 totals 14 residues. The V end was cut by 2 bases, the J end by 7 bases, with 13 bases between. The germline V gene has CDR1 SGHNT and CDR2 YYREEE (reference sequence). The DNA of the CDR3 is TGTGCCAGCAGCTTTGACCCCGTCGGGAATGAGCAGTTCTTC. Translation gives CASSFDPVGNEQFF.

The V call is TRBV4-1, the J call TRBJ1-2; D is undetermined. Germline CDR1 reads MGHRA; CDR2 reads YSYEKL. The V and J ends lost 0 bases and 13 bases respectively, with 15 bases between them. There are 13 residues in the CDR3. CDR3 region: CASSQDRSTAITF. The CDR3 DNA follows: TGCGCCAGCAGCCAAGATAGGTCGACTGCGATCACCTTC.

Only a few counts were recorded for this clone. The chain's CDR3 is CASRVGTQANTEAFF. The CDR3 DNA follows: TGTGCCAGCAGGGTAGGGACTCAGGCGAACACTGAAGCTTTCTTT. The chain has TRBV6-5 and TRBJ1-1, with D maybe TRBD1 (5 bases). Germline V CDR1 and CDR2: MNHEY, SVGAGI. There are 15 residues in the CDR3. V was cut by 6 bases and J by 1 base, with 15 bases left in between.

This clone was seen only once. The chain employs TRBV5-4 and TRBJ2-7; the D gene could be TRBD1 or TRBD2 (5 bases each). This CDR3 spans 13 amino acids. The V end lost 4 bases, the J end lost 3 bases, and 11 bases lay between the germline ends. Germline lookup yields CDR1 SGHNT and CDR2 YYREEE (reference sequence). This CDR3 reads CASSRDLGYEQYF. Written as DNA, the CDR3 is TGTGCCAGCAGCAGGGACCTCGGCTACGAGCAGTACTTC. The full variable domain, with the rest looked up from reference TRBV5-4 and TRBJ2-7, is ETGVTQSPTHLIKTRGQQVTLRCSSQSGHNTVSWYQQALGQGPQFIFQYYREEENGRGNFPPRFSGLQFPNYSSELNVNALELDDSALYLCASSRDLGYEQYFGPGTRLTVT.

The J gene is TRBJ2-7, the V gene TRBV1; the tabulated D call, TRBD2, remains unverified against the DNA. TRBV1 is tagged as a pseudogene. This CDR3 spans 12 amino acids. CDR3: CTSSQAGCEQYF. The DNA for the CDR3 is TGCACCAGCAGCCAAGCCGGGTGCGAGCAGTACTTC.

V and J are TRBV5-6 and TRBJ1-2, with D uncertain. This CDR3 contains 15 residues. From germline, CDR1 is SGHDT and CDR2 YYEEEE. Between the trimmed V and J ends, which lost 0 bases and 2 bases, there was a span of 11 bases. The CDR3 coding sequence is TGTGCCAGCAGCTTGGTTTCGAACAGCAACTATGGCTACACCTTC. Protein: CASSLVSNSNYGYTF.

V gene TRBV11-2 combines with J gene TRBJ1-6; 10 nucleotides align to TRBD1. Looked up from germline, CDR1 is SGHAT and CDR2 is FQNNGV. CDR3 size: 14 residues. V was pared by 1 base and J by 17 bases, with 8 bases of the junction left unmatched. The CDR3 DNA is TGTGCCAGCAGCTTAGTCCGACAGGGGGCCCCTGTCCACTTT. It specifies CASSLVRQGAPVHF.

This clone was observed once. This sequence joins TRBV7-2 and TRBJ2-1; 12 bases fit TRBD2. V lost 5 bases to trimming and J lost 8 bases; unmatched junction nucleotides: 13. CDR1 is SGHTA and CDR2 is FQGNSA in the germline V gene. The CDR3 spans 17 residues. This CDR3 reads CASSRQPTSGSRDEQFF. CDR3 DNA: TGTGCCAGCAGCCGCCAACCGACTAGCGGGAGTAGAGATGAGCAGTTCTTC.

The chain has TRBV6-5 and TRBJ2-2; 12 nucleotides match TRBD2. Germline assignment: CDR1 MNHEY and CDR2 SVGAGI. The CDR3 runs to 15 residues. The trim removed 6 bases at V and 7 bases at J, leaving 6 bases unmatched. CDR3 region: CASSTPGLAGGELFF. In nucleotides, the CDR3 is TGTGCCAGCAGCACCCCGGGACTAGCGGGCGGGGAGCTGTTTTTT.

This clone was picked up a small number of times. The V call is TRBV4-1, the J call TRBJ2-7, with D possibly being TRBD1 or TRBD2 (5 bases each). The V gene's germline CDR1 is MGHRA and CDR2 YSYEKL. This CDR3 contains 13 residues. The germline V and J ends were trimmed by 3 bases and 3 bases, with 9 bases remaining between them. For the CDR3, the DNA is TGCGCCAGCAGCCACGGGACGAGCTACGAGCAGTACTTC. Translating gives CASSHGTSYEQYF.

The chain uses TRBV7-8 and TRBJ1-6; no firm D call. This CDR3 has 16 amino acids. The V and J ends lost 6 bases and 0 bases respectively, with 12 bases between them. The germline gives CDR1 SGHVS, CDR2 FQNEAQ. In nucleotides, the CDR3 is TGTGCCAGCAGTCGGACGGACGACTCCTATAATTCACCCCTCCACTTT. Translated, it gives CASSRTDDSYNSPLHF.

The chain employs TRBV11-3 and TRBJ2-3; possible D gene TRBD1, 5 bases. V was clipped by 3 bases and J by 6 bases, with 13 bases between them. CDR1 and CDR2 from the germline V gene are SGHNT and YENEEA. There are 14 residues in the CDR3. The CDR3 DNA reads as TGTGCCAGCAGCTTGGGTGGGGCCCAGGATACGCAGTATTTT. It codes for CASSLGGAQDTQYF.

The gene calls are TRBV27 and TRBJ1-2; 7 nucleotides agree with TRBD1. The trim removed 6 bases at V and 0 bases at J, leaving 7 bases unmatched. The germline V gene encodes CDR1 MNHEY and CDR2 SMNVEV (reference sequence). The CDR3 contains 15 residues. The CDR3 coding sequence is TGTGCCAGCAGCCCGGGACAGAAATCTAACTATGGCTACACCTTC. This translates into CASSPGQKSNYGYTF.

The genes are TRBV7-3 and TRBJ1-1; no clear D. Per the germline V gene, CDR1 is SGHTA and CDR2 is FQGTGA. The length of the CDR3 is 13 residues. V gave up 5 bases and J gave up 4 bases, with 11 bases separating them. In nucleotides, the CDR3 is TGTGCCAGCAGCCTCACCGGGATCACTGAAGCTTTCTTT. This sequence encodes CASSLTGITEAFF.

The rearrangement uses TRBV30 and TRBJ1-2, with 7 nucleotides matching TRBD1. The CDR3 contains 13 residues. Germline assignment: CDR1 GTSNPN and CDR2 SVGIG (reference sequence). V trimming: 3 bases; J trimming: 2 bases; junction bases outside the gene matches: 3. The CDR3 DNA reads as TGTGCCTGGAGCGCGACAGGGAACTATGGCTACACCTTC. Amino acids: CAWSATGNYGYTF.

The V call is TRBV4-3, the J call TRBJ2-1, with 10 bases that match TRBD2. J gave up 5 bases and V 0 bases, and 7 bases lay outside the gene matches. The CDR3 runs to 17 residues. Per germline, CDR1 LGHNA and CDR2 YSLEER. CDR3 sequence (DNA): TGCGCCAGCAGCCAAGAGGTTCTACTAGCGGGAAACAATGAGCAGTTCTTC. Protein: CASSQEVLLAGNNEQFF.

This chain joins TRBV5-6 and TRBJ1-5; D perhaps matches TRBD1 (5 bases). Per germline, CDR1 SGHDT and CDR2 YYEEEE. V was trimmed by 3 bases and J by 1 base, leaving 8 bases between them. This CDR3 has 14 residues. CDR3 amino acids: CASSSGGSNQPQHF. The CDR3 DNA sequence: TGTGCCAGCAGCTCCGGGGGGAGCAATCAGCCCCAGCATTTT.

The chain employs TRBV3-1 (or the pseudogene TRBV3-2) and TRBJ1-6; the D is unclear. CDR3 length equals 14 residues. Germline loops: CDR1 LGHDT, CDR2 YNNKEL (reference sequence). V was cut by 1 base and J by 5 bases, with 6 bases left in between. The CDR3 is CASSQAGNNSPLHF. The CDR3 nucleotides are TGTGCCAGCAGCCAAGCCGGGAATAATTCACCCCTCCACTTT.

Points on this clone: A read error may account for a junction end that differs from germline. This CDR3 reads CASRSEGAGGHF. CDR3 nucleotides: TGTGCCAGCCGCTCGGAGGGGGCAGGCGGGCACTTC. The chain uses TRBV2 and TRBJ2-7; D is perhaps TRBD1 (7 bases). The CDR3 runs to 12 residues. CDR1 SNHLY and CDR2 FYNNEI come from the germline V gene.

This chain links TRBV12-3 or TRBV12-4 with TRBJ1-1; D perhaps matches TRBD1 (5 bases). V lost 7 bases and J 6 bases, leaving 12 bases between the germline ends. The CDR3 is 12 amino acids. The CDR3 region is CASNQGGAEAFF. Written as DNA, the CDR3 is TGTGCCAGCAACCAGGGAGGGGCTGAAGCTTTCTTT.

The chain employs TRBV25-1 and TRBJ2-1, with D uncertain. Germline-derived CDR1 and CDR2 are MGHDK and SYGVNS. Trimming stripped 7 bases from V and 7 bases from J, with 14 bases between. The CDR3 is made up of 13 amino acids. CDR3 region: CASTFLEGNEQFF. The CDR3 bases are TGTGCCAGCACCTTCTTAGAAGGTAATGAGCAGTTCTTC.

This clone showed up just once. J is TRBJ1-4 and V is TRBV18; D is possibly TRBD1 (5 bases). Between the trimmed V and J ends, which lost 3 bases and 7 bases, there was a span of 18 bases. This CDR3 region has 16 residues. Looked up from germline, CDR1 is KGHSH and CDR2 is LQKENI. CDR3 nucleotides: TGTGCCAGCTCACCCGGGACGTGGGGCAGATTTGAAAAACTGTTTTTT. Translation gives CASSPGTWGRFEKLFF.

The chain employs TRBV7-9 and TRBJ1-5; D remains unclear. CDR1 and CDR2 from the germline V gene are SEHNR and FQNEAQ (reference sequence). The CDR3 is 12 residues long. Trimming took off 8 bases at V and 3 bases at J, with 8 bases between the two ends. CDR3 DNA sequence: TGTGCCAGCGGCACCGACAATCAGCCCCAGCATTTT. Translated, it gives CASGTDNQPQHF.

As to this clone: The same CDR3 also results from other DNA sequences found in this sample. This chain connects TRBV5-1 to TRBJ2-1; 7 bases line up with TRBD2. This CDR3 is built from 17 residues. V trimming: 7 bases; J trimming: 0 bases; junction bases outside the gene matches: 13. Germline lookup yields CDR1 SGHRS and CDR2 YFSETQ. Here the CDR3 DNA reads TGCGCCAGCTCCCTGGAGGCTAGCGGTAGCTCCTACAATGAGCAGTTCTTC. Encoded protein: CASSLEASGSSYNEQFF. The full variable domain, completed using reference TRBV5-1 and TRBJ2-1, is KAGVTQTPRYLIKTRGQQVTLSCSPISGHRSVSWYQQTPGQGLQFLFEYFSETQRNKGNFPGRFSGRQFSNSRSEMNVSTLELGDSALYLCASSLEASGSSYNEQFFGPGTRLTVL.